Following are 24 T cell receptor beta chains from one sample sequenced in a study of blood T cell repertoires in COVID-19. Here immunoSEQ multiplex PCR was the method, and the copy in TCRdb shows in-frame clones only, minus some. The data show tens of thousands of clones, with approximately 80% seen just once and approximately 7.1% held by the top ten. The sequencing input was peripheral blood. The receptors here all came from a human donor in a cohort sampled during active COVID-19.

The rearrangement uses TRBV10-3 and TRBJ1-1; weak D call: TRBD1 (6 bases). CDR3 length: 14 residues. Germline CDR1 ENHRY, CDR2 SYGVKD. V lost 6 bases and J lost 0, with 11 bases in between. CDR3 protein: CAIRKDSLNTEAFF. For the CDR3, the DNA is TGTGCCATCAGGAAGGACAGCCTGAACACTGAAGCTTTCTTT.

V and J are TRBV4-3 and TRBJ2-3, with 7 bases aligning to TRBD2. This CDR3 is 15 amino acids long. Germline CDR1 and CDR2: LGHNA and YSLEER. V was pared by 4 bases and J by 0 bases, with 4 bases of the junction left unmatched. CDR3 in amino acids: CASSLGRQSTDTQYF. CDR3 coding DNA: TGCGCCAGCAGCCTCGGGAGGCAGAGCACAGATACGCAGTATTTT.

This chain links TRBV3-1 (or the pseudogene TRBV3-2) with TRBJ2-1; TRBD1 matches at 8 bases. V shed 2 bases and J 4 bases; nucleotides not matched to a gene: 1. The CDR3 has 14 amino acids. Germline V CDR1 and CDR2: LGHDT, YNNKEL (reference sequence). This chain's CDR3 is CASSQTGGYNEQFF. The CDR3, as DNA: TGTGCCAGCAGCCAAACAGGGGGGTACAATGAGCAGTTCTTC.

This rearrangement joins TRBV19 to TRBJ1-2, with 8 bases aligning to TRBD1. The CDR3 runs 11 residues. Germline-derived CDR1 and CDR2 are LNHDA and SQIVND (reference sequence). V gave up 7 bases and J gave up 6 bases; unmatched junction bases: 1. The CDR3 sequence is CASTGGDGYTF. In nucleotides, the CDR3 is TGTGCCAGTACAGGGGGCGATGGCTACACCTTC.

The V call is TRBV4-3, the J call TRBJ1-5, with D possibly TRBD1 on 6 matching bases. The germline CDR1 and CDR2 sequences are LGHNA and YSLEER. The CDR3 spans 15 residues. V lost 0 bases to trimming and J lost 2 bases, with 8 bases between them. The CDR3 DNA reads TGCGCCAGCAGCCAAGAGGGGGCAGGCAATCAGCCCCAGCATTTT. It codes for CASSQEGAGNQPQHF.

This rearrangement joins TRBV28 to TRBJ1-4; tentatively, D is TRBD1 (5 bases). This CDR3 comprises 14 residues. Deletions cut 2 bases from V and 5 bases from J, with 9 bases between. The germline gives CDR1 MDHEN, CDR2 SYDVKM. The CDR3 DNA is TGTGCCAGCAGTTTACAGACAGAAAATGAAAAACTGTTTTTT. Translated, it gives CASSLQTENEKLFF. Together with reference TRBV28 and TRBJ1-4, the CDR3 gives the full variable domain: DVKVTQSSRYLVKRTGEKVFLECVQDMDHENMFWYRQDPGLGLRLIYFSYDVKMKEKGDIPEGYSVSREKKERFSLILESASTNQTSMYLCASSLQTENEKLFFGSGTQLSVL.

This chain uses TRBV9 with TRBJ2-1; a weak D match, TRBD2 (5 bases). Looked up from germline, CDR1 is SGDLS and CDR2 is YYNGEE. The CDR3 loop spans 12 amino acids. Trimming took 2 bases from V and 6 from J, leaving 6 bases between them. This chain's CDR3 is CASSVGVNEQFF. The DNA for the CDR3 is TGTGCCAGCAGCGTCGGGGTCAATGAGCAGTTCTTC.

This chain connects TRBV3-1 (or the pseudogene TRBV3-2) to TRBJ2-7; D ambiguous. The CDR3 has 12 amino acids. CDR1 is LGHDT, CDR2 YNNKEL, per germline (reference sequence). V lost 2 bases, J lost 2 bases, and 4 bases lay in between. The CDR3 sequence is CASSQLTYEQYF. CDR3 nucleotides: TGTGCCAGCAGCCAACTTACCTACGAGCAGTACTTC.

The chain uses TRBV2 and TRBJ1-1; D may be TRBD1 (5 bases). Germline V gene sequence: CDR1 SNHLY, CDR2 FYNNEI. The CDR3 sequence is 12 residues long. V was pared by 7 bases and J by 5 bases, with 11 bases between. Written as DNA, the CDR3 is TGTGCCAGCACCGGCGGGGGGACTGAAGCTTTCTTT. This sequence encodes CASTGGGTEAFF.

The V and J genes are TRBV6-6 and TRBJ1-4; 7 positions match TRBD1. Germline CDR1 and CDR2: MNHNY and SVGAGI (reference sequence). Unmatched junction bases numbered 7, after V lost 5 bases and J lost 4 bases. This CDR3 contains 15 residues. The DNA of the CDR3 is TGTGCCAGCAGTGCATACAGGGGTCTTAATGAAAAACTGTTTTTT. Translating it yields CASSAYRGLNEKLFF.

The J gene is TRBJ2-7, the V gene TRBV11-2; 12 nucleotides align to TRBD2. Germline V gene data show CDR1 as SGHAT and CDR2 as FQNNGV. With 4 bases clipped from V and 2 bases from J, the junction kept 3 bases outside the gene matches. CDR3 length equals 15 residues. CDR3 in amino acids: CASSSWTSGAYEQYF. In DNA, the CDR3 is TGTGCCAGCAGCTCCTGGACTAGCGGGGCCTACGAGCAGTACTTC.

This chain joins TRBV18 and TRBJ1-4; the D gene is possibly TRBD1 (5 bases). Trimming pared 3 bases from V and 5 bases from J, leaving 10 bases between. The CDR3 is made up of 14 amino acids. The germline CDR1 and CDR2 sequences are KGHSH and LQKENI. CDR3 DNA sequence: TGTGCCAGCTCACCGGGCAGGGAAAATGAAAAACTGTTTTTT. Encoded protein: CASSPGRENEKLFF.

The V and J genes are TRBV3-1 (or the pseudogene TRBV3-2) and TRBJ1-2; D perhaps matches TRBD1 (5 bases). Germline assignment: CDR1 LGHDT and CDR2 YNNKEL (reference sequence). V lost 6 bases, J lost 8 bases, and 19 bases lay in between. The CDR3 length is 14 residues. The CDR3 DNA follows: TGTGCCAGCAGATCCCAATGGCAGGGTGCGGGCTACACCTTC. The encoded protein is CASRSQWQGAGYTF.

Only a few counts were recorded for this clone. CDR3: CASSPIAGGGEQYF. CDR3 coding DNA: TGCGCCAGCAGCCCGATAGCGGGAGGAGGCGAGCAGTACTTC. The V gene is TRBV4-1, the J gene TRBJ2-7, with TRBD2 identical over 10 bases. CDR1 and CDR2 from the germline V gene are MGHRA and YSYEKL. This CDR3 has 14 amino acids. The V gene end was trimmed by 4 bases and the J gene end by 6 bases; junction bases not matched to a gene: 6.

The chain joins TRBV30 to TRBJ1-2, with D possibly being TRBD1 (5 bases). Germline-derived CDR1 and CDR2 are GTSNPN and SVGIG (reference sequence). Between the trimmed V and J ends, which lost 4 bases and 4 bases, there was a span of 10 bases. CDR3 length: 12 residues. In DNA form, the CDR3 reads TGTGCCTGGACAATACAGGCCTATGGCTACACCTTC. The encoded protein is CAWTIQAYGYTF.

This clone has just one count. This chain joins TRBV7-3 and TRBJ2-3; 7 nucleotides align to TRBD2. The CDR3 sequence is 14 residues long. Germline trimming cut 1 base from V and 6 bases from J; bases unmatched to any gene: 4. CDR1 and CDR2 (germline): SGHTA, FQGTGA. CDR3: CASSLKSSGDTQYF. CDR3 DNA sequence: TGTGCCAGCAGCTTAAAGAGTAGCGGGGATACGCAGTATTTT. Using reference TRBV7-3 and TRBJ2-3 for the parts outside the CDR3, the full variable domain is GAGVSQTPSNKVTEKGKYVELRCDPISGHTALYWYRQSLGQGPEFLIYFQGTGAADDSGLPNDRFFAVRPEGSVSTLKIQRTERGDSAVYLCASSLKSSGDTQYFGPGTRLTVL.

V usage is TRBV28 and J usage is TRBJ1-1, with D perhaps matching TRBD1 (6 bases). The CDR3 covers 16 residues. Trimming left V 6 bases short and J 3 bases short, with 20 bases between. Germline V CDR1 and CDR2: MDHEN, SYDVKM. The DNA for the CDR3 is TGTGCCAGCAGGTTAGGTGGACAGATGATGGACACTGAAGCTTTCTTT. Encoded protein: CASRLGGQMMDTEAFF.

V gene TRBV27 combines with J gene TRBJ1-6; D not certain. This CDR3 has 16 residues. V was trimmed by 4 bases and J by 7 bases, leaving 17 bases between them. In germline, CDR1 is MNHEY, CDR2 SMNVEV (reference sequence). In DNA form, the CDR3 reads TGTGCCAGCAGTTCCGGCGGGAGAGGGCGGAATTCACCCCTCCACTTT. Residues: CASSSGGRGRNSPLHF.

In this sample, this clone turned up a few times. The chain employs TRBV24-1 and TRBJ2-3, with D perhaps TRBD2 (6 bases). The germline V gene has CDR1 KGHDR and CDR2 SFDVKD. The CDR3 spans 17 residues. V was shortened by 2 bases and J by 6 bases, with 20 bases between the two germline ends. CDR3 in amino acids: CATSDSGLPDLSDTQYF. Written as DNA, the CDR3 is TGTGCCACCAGTGATTCCGGACTACCCGATTTGTCCGATACGCAGTATTTT.

This clone has only one observation. V gene TRBV11-3 combines with J gene TRBJ2-1; 9 bases agree with TRBD2. Germline CDR1 reads SGHNT; CDR2 reads YENEEA. CDR3 size: 16 residues. V lost 1 base and J lost 5; bases outside the gene matches: 6. The CDR3 spells CASSLGGAGGHNEQFF. The DNA for the CDR3 is TGTGCCAGCAGCTTAGGTGGAGCGGGAGGTCACAATGAGCAGTTCTTC.

Comment on this clone: At one boundary the junction diverges from the germline segment, which might be a read error. The CDR3 sequence is CASSLRLAGEETQYF. As DNA, the CDR3 is TGTGCCAGCAGCTTAAGACTAGCGGGAGAAGAAACCCAGTACTTC. V is TRBV5-4 and J is TRBJ2-5; 12 nucleotides match TRBD2. Germline loops: CDR1 SGHNT, CDR2 YYREEE (reference sequence). CDR3 length: 15 amino acids.

This chain connects TRBV4-2 to TRBJ2-7, with D tentatively TRBD2 (5 bases). From germline, CDR1 is LGHNA and CDR2 YNFKEQ. The CDR3 has 15 amino acids. V lost 0 bases to trimming and J lost 2 bases, with 11 bases between them. The CDR3 protein is CASSQDWGAPYEQYF. CDR3 coding DNA: TGTGCCAGCAGCCAAGATTGGGGAGCCCCCTACGAGCAGTACTTC.

V usage is TRBV25-1 and J usage is TRBJ1-1; D gene uncertain. V was shortened by 8 bases and J by 3 bases, with 10 bases between the two germline ends. The CDR3 length is 12 residues. Germline-derived CDR1 and CDR2 are MGHDK and SYGVNS. The CDR3 DNA sequence: TGTGCCAGCCCCGACTGGGACACTGAAGCTTTCTTT. This translates into CASPDWDTEAFF.

V and J are TRBV7-9 and TRBJ2-7; D unresolved. Trimming shortened V by 3 bases and J by 4 bases, and 4 bases separated the two germline ends. This CDR3 region has 11 residues. Germline V lookup: CDR1 SEHNR, CDR2 FQNEAQ (reference sequence). Here the CDR3 reads CASSLSYEQYF. The CDR3, as DNA: TGTGCCAGCAGCTTGTCATACGAGCAGTACTTC.